The clone carrying this T cell receptor (beta chain) was detected many times. Its cognate antigen is unknown. Via MiXCR, TCRdb re-called the reads, giving one row per CDR3 protein. Found here are 15,000 to 20,000 distinct CDR3 sequences, less than 25% of them singletons; the top ten hold around 4.3%. This sample is part of a study of lung T cells in sarcoidosis with Löfgren's syndrome. Unmatched junction bases numbered 4, after V lost 3 bases and J lost 8 bases. Germline V gene sequence: CDR1 MDHEN, CDR2 SYDVKM. This CDR3 region has 14 residues. Study conclusions and caveats: Multiple Löfgren's syndrome patients reportedly shared TRAV12-1 and TRBV2 CDR3 motifs.

Sequences were obtained from CD4+ T cells from PBMCs. This TCR was recovered from a human donor with sarcoidosis (Löfgren's syndrome or another form), or a control subject (not recorded which). This rearrangement joins TRBV28 to TRBJ2-1; TRBD2 aligns across 10 bases. The CDR3 DNA follows: TGTGCCAGCAGTTTGGGACTAGCGAGGGATGAGCAGTTCTTC. Translated: CASSLGLARDEQFF.